Below are 30 T cell receptor beta chains sequenced from a single sample in a study of response to subunit inactivated influenza vaccine. A single record per CDR3 protein comes from TCRdb applying MiXCR to the RT-PCR reads. The sample shows some 600,000 distinct CDR3 sequences, around 13% of them seen only once. The sample was PBMCs from blood, taken around two weeks before vaccination. The origin of the receptors is a man in his fifties who received an inactivated influenza vaccine.

CDR3: CASSLAAVNTGELFF. The CDR3 DNA is TGCGCCAGCAGCTTGGCTGCAGTTAACACCGGGGAGCTGTTTTTT. This chain uses TRBV5-1 with TRBJ2-2; the D is unclear. Germline CDR1 SGHRS, CDR2 YFSETQ. This CDR3 has 15 residues. V shed 0 bases and J shed 2 bases, with 8 bases lying between them.

Concerning this clonotype itself: This could be a read error, since a much larger clone is one nucleotide away. This sequence joins TRBV7-8 and TRBJ2-5, with TRBD1 matching 7 bases. Per the germline V gene, CDR1 is SGHVS and CDR2 is FQNEAQ. The CDR3 is 17 amino acids. In DNA, the CDR3 is TGTGCCAGCAGCTCACTCAGGACAGGCCGAAGACAAGAGACCCTGTACTTC. This encodes CASSSLRTGRRQETLYF.

In its sample, this clonotype was seen many times. The DNA of the CDR3 is TGTGCCAGCAGCCACCAGGACAGGGGAAACATTCAGTACTTC. This sequence encodes CASSHQDRGNIQYF. The chain has TRBV3-1 and TRBJ2-4, with TRBD1 identical over 9 bases. The CDR3 totals 14 residues. Germline CDR1 and CDR2: LGHDT and YNNKEL (reference sequence). V lost 3 bases to trimming and J lost 6 bases; unmatched junction nucleotides: 3.

The rearrangement links TRBV12-3 or TRBV12-4 to TRBJ2-5; 8 bases map to TRBD1. The V gene end was trimmed by 3 bases and the J gene end by 5 bases; junction bases not matched to a gene: 8. The CDR3 has 15 amino acids. The CDR3 DNA is TGTGCCAGCAGTTTCGCCGGGCAGGGGGCTGAGACCCAGTACTTC. It codes for CASSFAGQGAETQYF.

The chain recombines TRBV2 with TRBJ1-2; no clear D gene. The germline V and J ends were trimmed by 8 bases and 6 bases, with 7 bases remaining between them. The CDR3 runs 10 residues. In germline, CDR1 is SNHLY, CDR2 FYNNEI. In nucleotides, the CDR3 is TGTGCCAGCGGACTGAATGGCTACACCTTC. This translates into CASGLNGYTF.

This clonotype came up a few times. The rearrangement uses TRBV14 and TRBJ2-3; the D gene is possibly TRBD1 (6 bases). This CDR3 region has 14 residues. Trimming took off 2 bases at V and 4 bases at J, with 10 bases between the two ends. CDR1 and CDR2 from the germline V gene are SGHDN and FVKESK. Written as DNA, the CDR3 is TGTGCCAGCAGCCAACTAAACAGGGCAGATACGCAGTATTTT. It encodes CASSQLNRADTQYF.

This rearrangement joins TRBV5-1 to TRBJ2-5; 14 nucleotides match TRBD2. This CDR3 region has 18 residues. V lost 4 bases and J lost 2; bases outside the gene matches: 10. Looked up from germline, CDR1 is SGHRS and CDR2 is YFSETQ. The CDR3 DNA follows: TGCGCCAGCAGCGCGGGACTAGCGGGAGTGGCTGAACAAGAGACCCAGTACTTC. It is translated as CASSAGLAGVAEQETQYF.

This clonotype has a count of ten or more. The J gene is TRBJ2-1, the V gene TRBV20-1, with 10 bases identical to TRBD2. Losses at the gene ends were 6 bases for V and 5 bases for J; bases not matched to a gene: 7. From germline, CDR1 is DFQATT and CDR2 SNEGSKA (reference sequence). The length of the CDR3 is 14 residues. Here the CDR3 reads CSATTSGVHNEQFF. The CDR3, as DNA: TGCAGTGCAACTACTAGCGGGGTACACAATGAGCAGTTCTTC.

This clonotype has at least ten counts. The CDR3 reads CASSLGFPGLLDEQFF. Written as DNA, the CDR3 is TGCGCCAGCAGCTTGGGTTTCCCGGGTCTTTTGGATGAGCAGTTCTTC. The V and J genes are TRBV5-1 and TRBJ2-1; D call uncertain. V lost 0 bases and J 8 bases, leaving 18 bases between the germline ends. The CDR3 totals 16 residues. Germline-derived CDR1 and CDR2 are SGHRS and YFSETQ.

This clonotype has a count of ten or more. The chain links TRBV3-1 to TRBJ2-7; TRBD2 matches at 10 bases. Trimming at V came to 4 bases and at J to 2 bases, leaving 5 bases not matched to a gene. Germline values: CDR1 LGHDT, CDR2 YNNKEL (reference sequence). The CDR3 is 15 residues long. The CDR3 sequence is CASSLLAGVPYEQYF. In DNA, the CDR3 is TGTGCCAGCAGCCTCCTAGCGGGGGTTCCCTACGAGCAGTACTTC.

The V call is TRBV7-3, the J call TRBJ2-3, with D maybe TRBD1 (6 bases). This CDR3 spans 15 amino acids. CDR1 and CDR2 from the germline V gene are SGHTA and FQGTGA. V lost 5 bases, J lost 8 bases, and 20 bases lay in between. CDR3: CASSPSSERRGTQYF. The CDR3 region has the DNA TGTGCCAGCAGCCCTTCCAGCGAACGCAGGGGTACGCAGTATTTT. The full variable domain, its missing parts supplied by reference TRBV7-3 and TRBJ2-3, is GAGVSQTPSNKVTEKGKYVELRCDPISGHTALYWYRQSLGQGPEFLIYFQGTGAADDSGLPNDRFFAVRPEGSVSTLKIQRTERGDSAVYLCASSPSSERRGTQYFGPGTRLTVL.

This clonotype appeared many times. DNA of the CDR3: TGTGCCATCAGGCAGGTTGCGGCACGGGCTGAAGCTTTCTTT. Protein product: CAIRQVAARAEAFF. The chain combines TRBV10-3 with TRBJ1-1; D gene ambiguous. Germline-derived CDR1 and CDR2 are ENHRY and SYGVKD. The V end was cut by 6 bases, the J end by 6 bases, with 17 bases between. The CDR3 loop spans 14 amino acids.

This clonotype was found a few times. The V gene is TRBV9, the J gene TRBJ2-3; 11 positions match TRBD2. CDR1 and CDR2 (germline): SGDLS, YYNGEE. The CDR3 totals 15 residues. After removal of 4 bases from V and 5 bases from J, the junction contained 6 bases not matched to a gene. CDR3 region: CASSFSGRAIDTQYF. CDR3 DNA: TGTGCCAGCAGCTTTAGCGGGAGGGCCATAGATACGCAGTATTTT.

This clonotype has only a few counts. This rearrangement joins TRBV20-1 to TRBJ1-2; D remains ambiguous. Germline assignment: CDR1 DFQATT and CDR2 SNEGSKA (reference sequence). The V end lost 0 bases, the J end lost 5 bases, and 16 bases lay between the germline ends. CDR3 length: 15 amino acids. Written as DNA, the CDR3 is TGCAGTGCTAGAGATCCCCAGCAACTCTTATATGGCTACACCTTC. Protein product: CSARDPQQLLYGYTF.

A note on this clonotype: This may stem from a read error, because a much larger clone lies one nucleotide away. The chain uses TRBV7-8 and TRBJ2-1; the D is unclear. Germline V gene data show CDR1 as SGHVS and CDR2 as FQNEAQ. There are 12 residues in the CDR3. CDR3 amino acids: CASSLLVHDQFF. CDR3 coding DNA: TGTGCCAGCAGCTTACTGGTACATGATCAGTTCTTC.

V gene TRBV6-1 combines with J gene TRBJ2-7, with 10 bases aligning to TRBD1. The CDR3 is 15 residues long. V lost 8 bases, J lost 0 bases, and 7 bases stayed unmatched. CDR1 and CDR2 from the germline V gene are MNHNS and SASEGT. The CDR3 nucleotides are TGTGCCAGCGATAGTCGGGACAGGGGCTCCTACGAGCAGTACTTC. Amino acids: CASDSRDRGSYEQYF.

The chain joins TRBV15 to TRBJ1-1, with D maybe TRBD1 (5 bases). Trimming cost V 6 bases and J 4 bases, with 12 bases left between them. Germline CDR1 and CDR2: LNHNV and YYDKDF (reference sequence). The CDR3 has 13 amino acids. CDR3 loop: CATSWGMGTEAFF. In DNA form, the CDR3 reads TGTGCCACCAGTTGGGGCATGGGCACTGAAGCTTTCTTT.

J is TRBJ2-3 and V is TRBV4-1; 7 nucleotides line up with TRBD2. The CDR3 loop spans 17 amino acids. J gave up 8 bases and V 4 bases, and 18 bases lay outside the gene matches. Looked up from germline, CDR1 is MGHRA and CDR2 is YSYEKL. CDR3 bases: TGCGCCAGCAGCCGAAACCTTTTGGGGGACGGCGGGGGTACGCAGTATTTT. Protein product: CASSRNLLGDGGGTQYF.

This clonotype was seen a handful of times. This rearrangement joins TRBV7-9 to TRBJ2-2; 8 bases are shared with TRBD2. From germline, CDR1 is SEHNR and CDR2 FQNEAQ (reference sequence). This CDR3 is 15 amino acids long. V was clipped by 4 bases and J by 6 bases; unmatched bases: 7. The CDR3 nucleotides are TGTGCCAGCAGCTCGCGGACTAGCCAGGCCGGGGAGCTGTTTTTT. Amino acids: CASSSRTSQAGELFF.

In its sample, this clonotype was seen a few times. This chain uses TRBV3-1 with TRBJ2-1; 13 bases agree with TRBD2. The J segment lost 5 bases and the V segment lost 4 bases, leaving 5 bases of the junction unmatched. Germline lookup yields CDR1 LGHDT and CDR2 YNNKEL (reference sequence). CDR3 size: 16 residues. CDR3 amino acids: CASSLRTSGRNNEQFF. CDR3 coding DNA: TGTGCCAGCAGCCTCAGGACTAGCGGGAGAAACAATGAGCAGTTCTTC.

This clonotype was detected only a few times. The chain carries TRBV10-3 and TRBJ2-7, with D unclear. This CDR3 comprises 13 residues. Germline CDR1 reads ENHRY; CDR2 reads SYGVKD. V lost 0 bases, J lost 3 bases, and 6 bases lay in between. CDR3 sequence reads: CAISESQVYEQYF. The CDR3, as DNA: TGTGCCATCAGTGAGTCCCAGGTCTACGAGCAGTACTTC.

This clonotype occurred a few times. V is TRBV5-1 and J is TRBJ1-3; the D gene is possibly TRBD1 (5 bases). The CDR3 loop spans 16 amino acids. The V gene lost 4 bases and the J gene lost 0 bases, with 14 bases spanning the gap. CDR1 is SGHRS and CDR2 is YFSETQ in the germline V gene. This CDR3 is CASSPGRVFSGNTIYF. The CDR3 DNA is TGCGCCAGCAGCCCAGGGAGGGTCTTCTCTGGAAACACCATATATTTT.

V gene TRBV20-1 combines with J gene TRBJ2-7; 8 bases match TRBD2. With V trimmed by 5 bases and J by 7 bases, 13 bases remained unmatched. There are 14 residues in the CDR3. CDR1 is DFQATT and CDR2 is SNEGSKA in the germline V gene (reference sequence). The CDR3: CSAPYASGSGEQYF. The CDR3, as DNA: TGCAGTGCTCCCTATGCCAGCGGGAGTGGGGAGCAGTACTTC.

This clonotype was seen only a few times. This sequence joins TRBV12-3 or TRBV12-4 and TRBJ2-1, with D possibly being TRBD1 (6 bases). The CDR3 totals 15 residues. Trimming stripped 5 bases from V and 2 bases from J, with 13 bases between. CDR3 sequence (DNA): TGTGCCAGCAGTCTAACAGGGAACGCCTACAATGAGCAGTTCTTC. It encodes CASSLTGNAYNEQFF.

This clonotype was observed many times. The genes are TRBV20-1 and TRBJ2-2; 14 positions agree with TRBD2. Losses at the gene ends were 5 bases for V and 4 bases for J; bases not matched to a gene: 9. This CDR3 has 17 residues. From germline, CDR1 is DFQATT and CDR2 SNEGSKA (reference sequence). CDR3 nucleotides: TGCAGTGCTCCCCCGAGGGGACTAGCGGGAGTCACCGGGGAGCTGTTTTTT. Residues: CSAPPRGLAGVTGELFF.

V gene TRBV5-1 combines with J gene TRBJ2-3, with D perhaps matching TRBD2 (6 bases). Germline CDR1 SGHRS, CDR2 YFSETQ. The CDR3 extends over 14 amino acids. The V and J ends lost 0 bases and 6 bases respectively, with 11 bases between them. The CDR3: CASSLAGVSDTQYF. In nucleotides, the CDR3 is TGCGCCAGCAGCTTGGCGGGAGTGTCGGATACGCAGTATTTT.

This clonotype showed up many times. The gene calls are TRBV5-1 and TRBJ2-1; a possible D gene is TRBD1 (6 bases). Trimming pared 2 bases from V and 0 bases from J, leaving 9 bases between. The CDR3 is 15 residues long. CDR1 is SGHRS, CDR2 YFSETQ, per germline. This chain's CDR3 is CASSFTGSSYNEQFF. CDR3 in DNA: TGCGCCAGCAGCTTTACAGGGTCCTCCTACAATGAGCAGTTCTTC.

This clonotype came up a few times. The CDR3 DNA reads as TGTGCCAGCAGTTTATATGGGGGACTAATTTACAATGAGCAGTTCTTC. Its protein is CASSLYGGLIYNEQFF. This sequence joins TRBV27 and TRBJ2-1; 7 bases fit TRBD2. The junction had 7 bases not matched to a gene; V was cut back by 1 base and J by 4 bases. Germline CDR1 and CDR2: MNHEY and SMNVEV (reference sequence). The CDR3 has 16 residues.

The chain carries TRBV7-2 and TRBJ1-2; maybe TRBD1 (6 bases). Germline V gives CDR1 SGHTA, CDR2 FQGNSA. V was trimmed by 4 bases and J by 3 bases, leaving 9 bases between them. The CDR3 runs to 13 residues. The CDR3 sequence: CASSSTGHYGYTF. The CDR3, as DNA: TGTGCCAGCAGCTCCACAGGGCACTATGGCTACACCTTC.

This clonotype occurred a few times. This rearrangement joins TRBV20-1 to TRBJ1-6; 9 nucleotides line up with TRBD1. This CDR3 region has 16 residues. In germline, CDR1 is DFQATT, CDR2 SNEGSKA (reference sequence). The trim removed 2 bases at V and 6 bases at J, leaving 8 bases unmatched. The CDR3 sequence is CSARNRDRVGNSPLHF. The CDR3 DNA reads as TGCAGTGCTAGAAACCGGGACAGGGTTGGTAATTCACCCCTCCACTTT.